This record looks at one T cell receptor beta chain sequence and its context. No antigen is known for it. This entry belongs to a study of CD8+CD57+ T cells in acquired aplastic anemia. Overall study context: Isolated CD4+ and CD8+ cells, once sorted, yielded DNA averaging around 3.3 ug.

Genomic DNA templated the TCR beta VDJ and CDR3 profiling. MiXCR was run by TCRdb on the reads, yielding one entry per CDR3 protein. The sample lists just over 450,000 distinct CDR3 sequences; approximately 32% were seen once. Patients who underwent sequencing had shown CD8+CD57+ cell expansion by flow cytometry. Each of the patients presented with severe acquired aplastic anemia. Untreated patients provided the blood samples, with no therapy given before sampling. The CDR3 length is 14 residues. Per germline, CDR1 DFQATT and CDR2 SNEGSKA (reference sequence). V was clipped by 4 bases and J by 5 bases; unmatched bases: 5. General study findings and limits: Shared by patients and controls, 25 to 30 CD8+ CDR3s were abundant in patients.

V gene TRBV20-1 combines with J gene TRBJ1-5; TRBD1 aligns across 10 bases. Sequences were obtained from sorted CD4+, CD8+, or CD8+CD57+ T cells (not recorded which) from PBMCs. This clonotype was obtained from a human donor with aplastic anemia. The CDR3: CSAMTGTGDQPQHF. CDR3 DNA sequence: TGCAGTGCTATGACCGGGACAGGGGATCAGCCCCAGCATTTT.